What follows are 7 T cell receptor beta chains derived from one specimen sequenced in a study of T-cell reconstitution after alpha-beta-depleted transplantation in children. Unique molecular identifiers were built into the TCRbeta library. TCRdb itself ran the PCR reads through MiXCR, one entry per CDR3 protein. Found here are around 360,000 distinct CDR3 sequences, over 9% of them singletons; the top ten hold more than 2%. Material: PBMCs from the stem cell graft donor, obtained from the stem cell graft. The receptors stem from a human donor who donated a stem cell graft to a child with acute lymphoblastic leukemia.

This clonotype was seen ten or more times. The chain combines TRBV7-8 with TRBJ2-3; D is undetermined. Per germline, CDR1 SGHVS and CDR2 FQNEAQ. Trimming left V 4 bases short and J 2 bases short, with 10 bases between. The CDR3 sequence is 14 residues long. The chain's CDR3 is CASSSRPVTDTQYF. In DNA, the CDR3 is TGTGCCAGCAGCTCCCGACCGGTCACAGATACGCAGTATTTT. The whole variable domain, remainder taken from reference TRBV7-8 and TRBJ2-3, is GAGVSQSPRYKVAKRGQDVALRCDPISGHVSLFWYQQALGQGPEFLTYFQNEAQLDKSGLPSDRFFAERPEGSVSTLKIQRTQQEDSAVYLCASSSRPVTDTQYFGPGTRLTVL.

This chain uses TRBV28 with TRBJ2-3, with a tentative D call TRBD1 (5 bases). Germline V gene data show CDR1 as MDHEN and CDR2 as SYDVKM. The CDR3 runs 15 residues. Trimming left V 4 bases short and J 1 base short, with 12 bases between. The CDR3 nucleotides read TGTGCCAGCAGTTCCTACCCCAGGGGCACAGATACGCAGTATTTT. Translated, it gives CASSSYPRGTDTQYF.

This clonotype occurred many times. The chain is built from TRBV6-2 or TRBV6-3 and TRBJ2-3; D is undetermined. Germline values: CDR1 MNHEY, CDR2 SVGEGT. The CDR3 extends over 12 amino acids. V was clipped by 2 bases and J by 6 bases, with 6 bases between them. The CDR3 spells CASSYIVDTQYF. The DNA of the CDR3 is TGTGCCAGCAGTTACATAGTGGATACGCAGTATTTT.

This clonotype was observed a single time. A read error may account for a junction end that differs from germline. The V and J genes are TRBV15 and TRBJ1-2; no firm D call. The germline gives CDR1 LNHNV, CDR2 YYDKDF (reference sequence). This CDR3 has 12 amino acids. CDR3 sequence reads: CATSRVNCGYTF. The CDR3 region has the DNA TGTGCCACCAGCAGAGTTAACTGTGGCTACACCTTC.

J is TRBJ1-1 and V is TRBV29-1; possible D gene TRBD1, 5 bases. Per germline, CDR1 SQVTM and CDR2 ANQGSEA. The CDR3 length is 14 residues. V was pared by 4 bases and J by 1 base, with 13 bases between. The CDR3 DNA sequence: TGCAGCGTTGCAGGTGGGGGGGGGAACACTGAAGCTTTCTTT. This gives the protein CSVAGGGGNTEAFF.

This clonotype was counted ten times or more. The chain joins TRBV5-1 to TRBJ2-2, with TRBD2 matching 8 bases. The CDR3 is made up of 18 amino acids. Per germline, CDR1 SGHRS and CDR2 YFSETQ. Trimming removed 2 bases from V and 0 bases from J; junction bases left unmatched: 9. The CDR3 here is CASSFFSTSEANTGELFF. As DNA, the CDR3 is TGCGCCAGCAGCTTCTTCTCGACTAGCGAGGCGAACACCGGGGAGCTGTTTTTT.

The chain couples TRBV20-1 to TRBJ2-3; TRBD2 agrees at 8 bases. The CDR3 runs to 16 residues. Germline V lookup: CDR1 DFQATT, CDR2 SNEGSKA (reference sequence). Germline trimming cut 4 bases from V and 2 bases from J; bases unmatched to any gene: 11. The CDR3 loop reads CSANPQASGLTDTQYF. CDR3 coding DNA: TGCAGTGCTAACCCACAGGCTAGCGGGCTCACAGATACGCAGTATTTT.